This TCR beta chain derives from a study of T cell changes during pregnancy in multiple sclerosis. V lost 2 bases, J lost 10 bases, and 13 bases stayed unmatched. The V gene's germline CDR1 is MNHEY and CDR2 SMNVEV (reference sequence). The CDR3 sequence is 17 residues long. The assay was immunoSEQ multiplex PCR, and TCRdb's table has in-frame clones only and misses some. Counted here are over 80,000 clones, approximately 90% occurring once; the ten biggest clones make up 0.7% to 0.9%. This material consisted of peripheral blood, taken in the second trimester of pregnancy. The chain recombines TRBV27 with TRBJ1-6, with 8 bases lining up with TRBD1. The TCR was taken from a female donor in good health, enrolled as a control in a pregnancy study. CDR3 sequence: CASSLAITGGRGSPLHF. The CDR3, as DNA: TGTGCCAGCAGTTTAGCGATCACAGGGGGTAGAGGGTCACCCCTCCACTTT.